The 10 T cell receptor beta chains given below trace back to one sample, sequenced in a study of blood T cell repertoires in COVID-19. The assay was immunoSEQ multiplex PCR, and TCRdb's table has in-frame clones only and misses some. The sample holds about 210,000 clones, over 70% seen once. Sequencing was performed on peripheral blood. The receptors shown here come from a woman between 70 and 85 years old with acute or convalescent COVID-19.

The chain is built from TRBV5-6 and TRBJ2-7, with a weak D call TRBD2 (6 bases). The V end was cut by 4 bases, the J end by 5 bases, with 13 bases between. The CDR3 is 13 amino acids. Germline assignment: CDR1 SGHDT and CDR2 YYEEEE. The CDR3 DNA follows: TGTGCCAGCAGCCCCTCGTGGAGGGACGAGCAGTACGTC. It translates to CASSPSWRDEQYV.

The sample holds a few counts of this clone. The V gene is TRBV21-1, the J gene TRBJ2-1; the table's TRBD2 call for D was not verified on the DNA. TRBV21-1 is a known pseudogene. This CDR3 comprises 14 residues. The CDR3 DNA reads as TGTGCCAGCAGCAAAGCGGGGGGGTACAATGAGCAGTTCTTC. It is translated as CASSKAGGYNEQFF.

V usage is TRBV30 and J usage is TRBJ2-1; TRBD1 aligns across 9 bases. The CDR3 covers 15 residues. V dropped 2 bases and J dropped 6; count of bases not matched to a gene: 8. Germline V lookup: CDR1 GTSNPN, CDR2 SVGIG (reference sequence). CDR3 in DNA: TGTGCCTGGAGTCCCAAGGGACAGGGAGGCAATGAGCAGTTCTTC. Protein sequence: CAWSPKGQGGNEQFF.

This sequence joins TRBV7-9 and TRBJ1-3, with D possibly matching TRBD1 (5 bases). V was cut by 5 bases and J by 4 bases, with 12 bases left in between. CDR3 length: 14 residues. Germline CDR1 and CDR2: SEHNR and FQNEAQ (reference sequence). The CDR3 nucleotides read TGTGCCAGCAGCCCCGGGGGGGACGGAAACACCATATATTTT. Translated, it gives CASSPGGDGNTIYF.

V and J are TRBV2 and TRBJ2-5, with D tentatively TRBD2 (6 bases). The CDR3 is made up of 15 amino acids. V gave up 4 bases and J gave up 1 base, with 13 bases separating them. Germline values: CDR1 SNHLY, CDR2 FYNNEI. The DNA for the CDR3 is TGTGCCAGCAGTGGGGCGGGGTCCCTCCAAGAGACCCAGTACTTC. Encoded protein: CASSGAGSLQETQYF.

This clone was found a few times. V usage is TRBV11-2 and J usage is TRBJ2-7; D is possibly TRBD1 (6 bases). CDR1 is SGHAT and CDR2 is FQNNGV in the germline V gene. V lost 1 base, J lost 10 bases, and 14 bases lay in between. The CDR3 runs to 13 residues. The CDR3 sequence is CASSLAGQSVQYV. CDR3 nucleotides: TGTGCCAGCAGCTTAGCCGGACAGTCCGTCCAGTACGTC.

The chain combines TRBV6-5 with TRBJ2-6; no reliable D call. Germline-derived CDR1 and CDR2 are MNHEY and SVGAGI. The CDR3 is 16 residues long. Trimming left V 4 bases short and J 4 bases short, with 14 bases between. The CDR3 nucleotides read TGTGCCAGCAGTTCCCGGGTGAATGGCGGGGCCAACGTCCTGACTTTC. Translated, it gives CASSSRVNGGANVLTF.

The CDR3 region is CASSVGGRNTGELFF. CDR3 DNA sequence: TGTGCCAGCAGCGTAGGAGGGCGGAACACCGGGGAGCTGTTTTTT. The V and J genes are TRBV9 and TRBJ2-2; the D gene is possibly TRBD2 (5 bases). This CDR3 has 15 residues. The ends were cut back, 0 bases at V and 1 base at J, with 7 bases in the middle. Germline CDR1 and CDR2: SGDLS and YYNGEE.

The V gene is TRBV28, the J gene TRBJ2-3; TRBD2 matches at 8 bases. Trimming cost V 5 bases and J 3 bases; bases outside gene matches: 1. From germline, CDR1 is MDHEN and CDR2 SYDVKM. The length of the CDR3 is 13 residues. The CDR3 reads CASSTGGTDTQYF. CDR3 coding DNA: TGTGCCAGCAGTACGGGGGGGACAGATACGCAGTATTTT.

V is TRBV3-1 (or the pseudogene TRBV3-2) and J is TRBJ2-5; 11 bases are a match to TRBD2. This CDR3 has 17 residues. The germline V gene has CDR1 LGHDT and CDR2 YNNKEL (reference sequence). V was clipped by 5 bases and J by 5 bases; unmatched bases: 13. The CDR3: CASSSQGSGGAGETQYF. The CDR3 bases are TGTGCCAGCAGCTCTCAAGGTAGCGGGGGGGCCGGGGAGACCCAGTACTTC.